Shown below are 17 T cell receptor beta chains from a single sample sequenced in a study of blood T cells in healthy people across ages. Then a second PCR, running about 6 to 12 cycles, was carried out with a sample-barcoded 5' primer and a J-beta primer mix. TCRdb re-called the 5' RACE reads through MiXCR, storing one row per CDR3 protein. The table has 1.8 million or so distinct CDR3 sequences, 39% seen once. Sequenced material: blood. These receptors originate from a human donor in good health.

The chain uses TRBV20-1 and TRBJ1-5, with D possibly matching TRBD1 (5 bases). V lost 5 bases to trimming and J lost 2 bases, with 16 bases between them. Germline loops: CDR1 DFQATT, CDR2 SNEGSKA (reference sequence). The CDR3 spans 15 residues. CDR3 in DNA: TGCAGTGCTCAAACGGCAGGGAGGGGCAATCAGCCCCAGCATTTT. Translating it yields CSAQTAGRGNQPQHF.

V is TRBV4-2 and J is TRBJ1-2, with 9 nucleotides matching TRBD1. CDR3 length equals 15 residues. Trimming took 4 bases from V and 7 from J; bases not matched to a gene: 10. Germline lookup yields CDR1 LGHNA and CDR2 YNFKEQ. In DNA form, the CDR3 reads TGTGCCAGCAGCCCCGGGACAGGGCCCTCGAGTGGCTACACCTTC. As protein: CASSPGTGPSSGYTF.

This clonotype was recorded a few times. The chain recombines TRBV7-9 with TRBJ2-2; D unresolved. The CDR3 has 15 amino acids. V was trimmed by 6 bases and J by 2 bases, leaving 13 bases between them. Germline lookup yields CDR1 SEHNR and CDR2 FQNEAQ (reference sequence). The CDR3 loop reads CASSQRPGNTGELFF. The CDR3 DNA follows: TGTGCCAGCAGTCAAAGACCGGGTAACACCGGGGAGCTGTTTTTT.

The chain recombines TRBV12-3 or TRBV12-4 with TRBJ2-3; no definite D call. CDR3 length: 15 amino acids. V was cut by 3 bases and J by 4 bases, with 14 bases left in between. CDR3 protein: CASSFESRRADTQYF. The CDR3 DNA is TGTGCCAGCAGTTTCGAGAGCAGGAGAGCAGATACGCAGTATTTT.

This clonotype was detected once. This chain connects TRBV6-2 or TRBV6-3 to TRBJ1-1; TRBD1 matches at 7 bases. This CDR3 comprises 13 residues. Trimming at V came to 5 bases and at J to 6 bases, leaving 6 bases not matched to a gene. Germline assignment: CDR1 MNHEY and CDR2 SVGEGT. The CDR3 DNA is TGTGCCAGCAGTATGACAGGGAGCGCTGAAGCTTTCTTT. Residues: CASSMTGSAEAFF.

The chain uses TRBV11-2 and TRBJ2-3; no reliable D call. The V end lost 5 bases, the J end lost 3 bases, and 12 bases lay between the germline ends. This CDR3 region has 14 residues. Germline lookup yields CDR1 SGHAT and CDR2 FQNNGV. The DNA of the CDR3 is TGTGCCAGCAGCCTGGGGATTGTGACAGATACGCAGTATTTT. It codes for CASSLGIVTDTQYF. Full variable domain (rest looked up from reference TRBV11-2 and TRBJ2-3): EAGVAQSPRYKIIEKRQSVAFWCNPISGHATLYWYQQILGQGPKLLIQFQNNGVVDDSQLPKDRFSAERLKGVDSTLKIQPAKLEDSAVYLCASSLGIVTDTQYFGPGTRLTVL.

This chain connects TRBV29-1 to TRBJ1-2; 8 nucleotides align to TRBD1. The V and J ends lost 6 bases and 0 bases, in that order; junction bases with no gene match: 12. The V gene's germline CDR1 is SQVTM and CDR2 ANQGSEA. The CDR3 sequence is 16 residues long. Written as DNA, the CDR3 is TGCAGCGTCGGGACAGGCGGGGGTCAGGCTAACTATGGCTACACCTTC. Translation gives CSVGTGGGQANYGYTF.

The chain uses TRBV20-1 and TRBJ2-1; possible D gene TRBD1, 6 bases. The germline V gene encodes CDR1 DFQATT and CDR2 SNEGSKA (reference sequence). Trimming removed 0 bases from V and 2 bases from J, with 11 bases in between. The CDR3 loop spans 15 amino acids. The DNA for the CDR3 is TGCAGTGCTAGAGATCGGAAGGGGGCCTACAATGAGCAGTTCTTC. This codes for CSARDRKGAYNEQFF.

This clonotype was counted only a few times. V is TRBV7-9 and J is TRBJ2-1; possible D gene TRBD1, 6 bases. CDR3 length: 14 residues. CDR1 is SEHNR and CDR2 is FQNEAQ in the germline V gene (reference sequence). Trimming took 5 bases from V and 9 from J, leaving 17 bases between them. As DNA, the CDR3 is TGTGCCAGCAGCGTACAGGGTGGGGAAGGTGAGCAGTTCTTC. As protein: CASSVQGGEGEQFF.

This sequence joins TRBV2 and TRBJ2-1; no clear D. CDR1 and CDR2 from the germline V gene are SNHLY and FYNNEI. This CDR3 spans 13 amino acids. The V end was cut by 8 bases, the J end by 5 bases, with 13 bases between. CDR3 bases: TGTGCCAGCCTCCCCTCCGGCGACAATGAGCAGTTCTTC. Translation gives CASLPSGDNEQFF.

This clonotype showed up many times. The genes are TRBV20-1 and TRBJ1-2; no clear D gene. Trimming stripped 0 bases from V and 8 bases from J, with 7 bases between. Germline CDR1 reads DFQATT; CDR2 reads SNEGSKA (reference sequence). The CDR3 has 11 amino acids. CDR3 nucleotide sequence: TGCAGTGCTAGAGATATGAGGGGCTACACCTTC. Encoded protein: CSARDMRGYTF.

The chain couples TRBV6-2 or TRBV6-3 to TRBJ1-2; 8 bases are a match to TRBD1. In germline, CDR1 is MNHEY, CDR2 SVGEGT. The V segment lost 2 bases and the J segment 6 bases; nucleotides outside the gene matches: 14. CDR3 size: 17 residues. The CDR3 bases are TGTGCCAGCAGTTACGCGGGAGACAGGGGAGGTCTGCATGGCTACACCTTC. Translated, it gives CASSYAGDRGGLHGYTF.

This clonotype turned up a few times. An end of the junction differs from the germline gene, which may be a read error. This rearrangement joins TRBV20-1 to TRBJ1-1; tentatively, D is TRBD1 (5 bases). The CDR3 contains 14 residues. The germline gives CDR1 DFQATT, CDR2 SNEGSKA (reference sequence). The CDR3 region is CSAQGTLLNTEAFF. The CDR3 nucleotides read TGCAGTGCTCAGGGAACCCTCTTGAACACGGAAGCTTTCTTT.

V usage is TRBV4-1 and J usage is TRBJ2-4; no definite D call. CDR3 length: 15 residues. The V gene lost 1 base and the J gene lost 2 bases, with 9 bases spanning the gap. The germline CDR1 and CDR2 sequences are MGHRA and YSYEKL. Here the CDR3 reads CASSQAPPPKNIQYF. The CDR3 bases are TGCGCCAGCAGCCAAGCTCCCCCTCCCAAAAACATTCAGTACTTC.

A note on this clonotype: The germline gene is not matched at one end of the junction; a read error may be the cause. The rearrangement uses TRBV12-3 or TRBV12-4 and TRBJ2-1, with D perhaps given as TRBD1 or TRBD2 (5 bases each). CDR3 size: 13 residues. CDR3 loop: CASSLLAGNDQFF. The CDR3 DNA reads TGTGCCAGCAGTTTACTAGCAGGGAATGATCAGTTCTTC.

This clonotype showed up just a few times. The CDR3 loop reads CASSYLSGIQETQYF. Written as DNA, the CDR3 is TGTGCCAGCAGTTACCTTTCGGGGATTCAAGAGACCCAGTACTTC. The chain joins TRBV6-5 to TRBJ2-5, with D perhaps TRBD2 (5 bases). The CDR3 consists of 15 residues. V lost 2 bases and J lost 2, with 12 bases in between. The V gene's germline CDR1 is MNHEY and CDR2 SVGAGI.

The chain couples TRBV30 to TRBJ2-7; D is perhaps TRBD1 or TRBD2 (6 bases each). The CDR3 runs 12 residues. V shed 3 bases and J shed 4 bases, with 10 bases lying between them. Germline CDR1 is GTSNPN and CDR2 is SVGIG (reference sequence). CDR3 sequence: CAWRGGSYEQYF. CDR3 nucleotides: TGTGCCTGGAGAGGGGGGTCTTACGAGCAGTACTTC.